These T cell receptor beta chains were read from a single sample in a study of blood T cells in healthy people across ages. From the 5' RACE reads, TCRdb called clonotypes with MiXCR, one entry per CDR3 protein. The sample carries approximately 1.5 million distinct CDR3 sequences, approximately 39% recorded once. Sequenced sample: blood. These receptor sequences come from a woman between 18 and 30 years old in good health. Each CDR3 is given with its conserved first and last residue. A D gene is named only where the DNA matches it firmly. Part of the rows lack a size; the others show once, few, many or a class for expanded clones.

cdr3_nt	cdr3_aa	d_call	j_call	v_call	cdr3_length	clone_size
TGTGCCAGCACTGCATCCGGGACAGTACAAGAGACCCAGTACTTC	CASTASGTVQETQYF	TRBD1	TRBJ2-5	TRBV6-5	15	few
TGTGCCAGCAGCTTAGTCCGGCTAGCGGGGTCCACAGATACGCAGTATTTT	CASSLVRLAGSTDTQYF	TRBD2	TRBJ2-3	TRBV7-2	17	-
TGTGCCAGCTCATCCTCGGCAGACCAAGAGACCCAGTTCTTC	CASSSSADQETQFF	-	TRBJ2-1	TRBV18	14	-
TGCAGTGCTAGAGTTTGGCAGGGGGGGGACTATGGCTACACCTTC	CSARVWQGGDYGYTF	TRBD1	TRBJ1-2	TRBV20-1	15	-
TGCGCCAGCAGCCCTGGTAGGGGGAAACCCAACGAGCAGTACTTC	CASSPGRGKPNEQYF	-	TRBJ2-7	TRBV4-1	15	-
TGCAGCGCTGGACCGGGTGGGAGAGAGACCCAGTACTTC	CSAGPGGRETQYF	-	TRBJ2-5	TRBV29-1	13	-
TGTGCCAGCAGTGAACAGGGGGCGGGGGTTAATGAAAAACTGTTTTTT	CASSEQGAGVNEKLFF	TRBD1	TRBJ1-4	TRBV25-1	16	few
TGCAGTGCCACCAGGGGGTTTCGCTATGGCTACACCTTC	CSATRGFRYGYTF	TRBD1	TRBJ1-2	TRBV20-1	13	-
TGTGCCAGCAGCTTAGAGGGGGTCTTCACAGATACGCAGTATTTT	CASSLEGVFTDTQYF	-	TRBJ2-3	TRBV7-9	15	-
TGCAGCGTTGAAGAGAAACCCGGGACATTGGGGTATGGCTACACCTTC	CSVEEKPGTLGYGYTF	-	TRBJ1-2	TRBV29-1	16	few